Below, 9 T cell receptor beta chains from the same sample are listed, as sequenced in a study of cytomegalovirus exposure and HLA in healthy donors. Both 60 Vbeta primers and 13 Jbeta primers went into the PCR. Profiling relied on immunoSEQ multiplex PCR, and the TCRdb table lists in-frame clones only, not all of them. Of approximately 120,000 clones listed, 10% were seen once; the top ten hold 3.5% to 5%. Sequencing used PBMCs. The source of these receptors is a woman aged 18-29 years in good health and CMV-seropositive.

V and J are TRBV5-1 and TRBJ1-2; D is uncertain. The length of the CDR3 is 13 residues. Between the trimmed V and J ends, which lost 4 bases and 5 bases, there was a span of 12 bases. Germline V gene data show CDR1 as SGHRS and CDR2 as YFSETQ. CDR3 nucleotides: TGCGCCAGCAGCACCGAGGCCCTTTATGGCTACACCTTC. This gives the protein CASSTEALYGYTF.

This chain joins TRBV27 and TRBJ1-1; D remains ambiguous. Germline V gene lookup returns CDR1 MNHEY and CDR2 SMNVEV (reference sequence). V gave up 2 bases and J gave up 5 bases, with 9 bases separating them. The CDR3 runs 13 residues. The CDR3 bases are TGTGCCAGCAGTTTAGAGGTAGCGACTGAAGCTTTCTTT. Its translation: CASSLEVATEAFF.

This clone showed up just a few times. This chain's CDR3 is CASRRTGVVSEQYF. CDR3 DNA: TGTGCCAGCAGAAGGACAGGGGTAGTCTCAGAGCAGTACTTC. The gene calls are TRBV6-1 and TRBJ2-7; 9 bases are shared with TRBD1. The germline V gene encodes CDR1 MNHNS and CDR2 SASEGT. The CDR3 sequence is 14 residues long. The J segment lost 7 bases and the V segment lost 6 bases, leaving 10 bases of the junction unmatched.

The CDR3 DNA reads TGTGCCAGCAACGGGCCTCGGGGCGAGCAGTACTTC. Protein product: CASNGPRGEQYF. The genes are TRBV9 and TRBJ2-7; D possibly corresponds to TRBD2 (5 bases). Looked up from germline, CDR1 is SGDLS and CDR2 is YYNGEE. Trimming removed 6 bases at V and 6 bases at J, with 13 bases between. The CDR3 runs to 12 residues. Looking up the rest from reference TRBV9 and TRBJ2-7 gives the full variable domain: DSGVTQTPKHLITATGQRVTLRCSPRSGDLSVYWYQQSLDQGLQFLIQYYNGEERAKGNILERFSAQQFPDLHSELNLSSLELGDSALYFCASNGPRGEQYFGPGTRLTVT.

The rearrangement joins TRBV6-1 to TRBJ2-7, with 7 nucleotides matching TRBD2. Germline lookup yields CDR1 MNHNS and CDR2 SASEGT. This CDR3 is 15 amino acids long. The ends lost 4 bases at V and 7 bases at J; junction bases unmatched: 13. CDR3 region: CASSGALAALGEQYF. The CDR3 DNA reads TGTGCCAGCAGTGGGGCCCTAGCGGCCCTGGGTGAGCAGTACTTC.

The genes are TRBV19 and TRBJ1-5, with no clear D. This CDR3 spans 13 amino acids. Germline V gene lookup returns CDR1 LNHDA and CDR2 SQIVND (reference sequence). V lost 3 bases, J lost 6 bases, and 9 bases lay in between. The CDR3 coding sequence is TGTGCCAGTAGTATCTGGGGAGGTCAGCCCCAGCATTTT. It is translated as CASSIWGGQPQHF.

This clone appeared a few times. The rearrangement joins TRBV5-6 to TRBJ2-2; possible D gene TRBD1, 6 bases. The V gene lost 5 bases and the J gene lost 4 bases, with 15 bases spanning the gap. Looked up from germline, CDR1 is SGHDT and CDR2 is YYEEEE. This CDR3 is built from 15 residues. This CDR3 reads CASSRMDRLTGELFF. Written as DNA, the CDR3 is TGTGCCAGCAGTCGAATGGACAGACTCACCGGGGAGCTGTTTTTT. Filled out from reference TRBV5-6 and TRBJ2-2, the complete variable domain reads DAGVTQSPTHLIKTRGQQVTLRCSPKSGHDTVSWYQQALGQGPQFIFQYYEEEERQRGNFPDRFSGHQFPNYSSELNVNALLLGDSALYLCASSRMDRLTGELFFGEGSRLTVL.

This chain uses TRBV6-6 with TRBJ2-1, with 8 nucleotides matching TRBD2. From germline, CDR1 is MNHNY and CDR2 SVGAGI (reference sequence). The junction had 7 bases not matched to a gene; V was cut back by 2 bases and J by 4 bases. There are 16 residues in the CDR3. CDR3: CASSYGLREEYNEQFF. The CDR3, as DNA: TGTGCCAGCAGTTACGGTCTGCGGGAGGAGTACAATGAGCAGTTCTTC.

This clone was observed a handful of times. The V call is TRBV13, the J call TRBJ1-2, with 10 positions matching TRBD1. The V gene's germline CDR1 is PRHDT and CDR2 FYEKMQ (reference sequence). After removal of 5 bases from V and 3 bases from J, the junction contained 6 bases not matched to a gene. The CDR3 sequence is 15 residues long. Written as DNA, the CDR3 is TGTGCCAGCAGCCCCCGGACAGGGGGACACTATGGCTACACCTTC. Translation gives CASSPRTGGHYGYTF.